These 2 T cell receptor beta chains were all obtained from the same sample, sequenced in a study of cytomegalovirus exposure and HLA in healthy donors. Researchers ran the PCR with 60 Vbeta and 13 Jbeta primers. Clones were sequenced by immunoSEQ multiplex PCR, and TCRdb holds only the in-frame ones, with some missing. This table holds about 210,000 clones, over 60% found once. Sequenced sample: PBMCs. The receptor set was obtained from a male donor in good health and CMV-seronegative.

CDR3 nucleotide sequence: TGTGCCAGCAGGGCAGGGGTTGGAAATGAGCAGTTCTTC. Translated, it gives CASRAGVGNEQFF. V usage is TRBV2 and J usage is TRBJ2-1, with D tentatively TRBD1 (6 bases). V was clipped by 6 bases and J by 7 bases, with 13 bases between them. Germline lookup yields CDR1 SNHLY and CDR2 FYNNEI. The CDR3 contains 13 residues.

V and J are TRBV27 and TRBJ1-5; tentative D call: TRBD1 (5 bases). The CDR3 loop spans 19 amino acids. The germline V and J ends were trimmed by 2 bases and 0 bases, with 20 bases remaining between them. The germline gives CDR1 MNHEY, CDR2 SMNVEV (reference sequence). For the CDR3, the DNA is TGTGCCAGCAGTTTAAGGCCCCGGGGGGGGATGGATAGCAATCAGCCCCAGCATTTT. It translates to CASSLRPRGGMDSNQPQHF.